This entry lists 15 T cell receptor beta chains sequenced from one sample in a study of T cells in Graves' hyperthyroidism and ophthalmopathy. The investigators amplified TCR beta CDR3 regions from RNA transcripts. First-round RT-PCR of the TCR CDR3 relied on the HTBI primer set. In TCRdb, the multiplex PCR reads were re-called with MiXCR into one record per CDR3 protein. The data hold approximately 400,000 distinct CDR3 sequences, with more than 15% observed a single time. The sequenced sample was blood. The receptor set was obtained from a woman between 18 and 29 years old with Graves' hyperthyroidism.

For this clonotype: Possible read error: a much larger clone is one base away. V and J are TRBV30 and TRBJ1-4; D is uncertain. The V end was cut by 5 bases, the J end by 8 bases, with 15 bases between. Per germline, CDR1 GTSNPN and CDR2 SVGIG (reference sequence). The CDR3 is 13 amino acids. The CDR3 is CAWGAGVWEKLFF. In DNA form, the CDR3 reads TGTGCCTGGGGTGCCGGCGTATGGGAAAAACTGTTTTTT.

This clonotype showed up many times. The gene calls are TRBV5-1 and TRBJ2-1; D is perhaps TRBD1 (6 bases). Germline values: CDR1 SGHRS, CDR2 YFSETQ. Between the trimmed V and J ends, which lost 0 bases and 2 bases, there was a span of 9 bases. This CDR3 comprises 15 residues. The CDR3 DNA reads TGCGCCAGCAGCTTGGTGCCAGGGGCCTACAATGAGCAGTTCTTC. Translation gives CASSLVPGAYNEQFF.

There are many counts of this clonotype. The CDR3 protein is CASSPRTALGYYTQYF. CDR3 DNA: TGTGCCAGCAGTCCCCGTACCGCCCTTGGGTACTATACGCAGTATTTT. V is TRBV6-1 and J is TRBJ2-3; D gene unclear. Trimming cost V 5 bases and J 7 bases, with 22 bases left between them. This CDR3 comprises 16 residues. Germline assignment: CDR1 MNHNS and CDR2 SASEGT.

The gene calls are TRBV11-3 and TRBJ2-1, with 8 bases identical to TRBD1. This CDR3 region has 14 residues. Losses at the gene ends were 5 bases for V and 4 bases for J; bases not matched to a gene: 4. The V gene's germline CDR1 is SGHNT and CDR2 YENEEA. CDR3: CASSRGQGYNEQFF. The CDR3 bases are TGTGCCAGCAGCCGAGGACAGGGTTACAATGAGCAGTTCTTC.

V and J are TRBV7-9 and TRBJ2-7, with a possible D match to TRBD2 (5 bases). The V end lost 1 base, the J end lost 3 bases, and 13 bases lay between the germline ends. This CDR3 is 15 amino acids long. In germline, CDR1 is SEHNR, CDR2 FQNEAQ (reference sequence). The CDR3 nucleotides read TGTGCCAGCAGCTTAGTTTCGGCGGGCGACTACGAGCAGTACTTC. Its translation: CASSLVSAGDYEQYF.

The chain is built from TRBV9 and TRBJ2-1; TRBD1 agrees at 10 bases. With 4 bases clipped from V and 3 bases from J, the junction kept 4 bases outside the gene matches. From germline, CDR1 is SGDLS and CDR2 YYNGEE. The CDR3 has 15 residues. The CDR3 DNA sequence: TGTGCCAGCAGCCAGACAGGGGGCCTCTACAATGAGCAGTTCTTC. Its translation: CASSQTGGLYNEQFF.

The V call is TRBV6-1, the J call TRBJ2-1; 12 bases agree with TRBD1. Germline V gene data show CDR1 as MNHNS and CDR2 as SASEGT. CDR3 length: 16 amino acids. Unmatched junction bases numbered 13, after V lost 7 bases and J lost 9 bases. CDR3 DNA sequence: TGTGCCAGCACCTTAATGAAGGGACAGGGGGCCGTTGAGCAGTTCTTC. This encodes CASTLMKGQGAVEQFF.

This clonotype was seen ten or more times. V usage is TRBV12-3 or TRBV12-4 and J usage is TRBJ2-7; D remains unclear. Trimming left V 5 bases short and J 7 bases short, with 15 bases between. The CDR3 contains 13 residues. CDR3 protein: CASSPGRVSEQYF. The DNA for the CDR3 is TGTGCCAGCAGTCCGGGCCGGGTGAGTGAGCAGTACTTC.

This clonotype was recorded at least ten times. The chain is built from TRBV3-1 and TRBJ1-6; D gene ambiguous. CDR1 and CDR2 (germline): LGHDT, YNNKEL (reference sequence). The ends were cut back, 0 bases at V and 7 bases at J, with 10 bases in the middle. The CDR3 extends over 15 amino acids. The CDR3 DNA sequence: TGTGCCAGCAGCCAAGAAGCGGGTTTGAATTCACCCCTCCACTTT. Its translation: CASSQEAGLNSPLHF.

As for this clonotype: One end of the junction fails to match germline, which may point to a read error. The chain has TRBV27 and TRBJ2-7, with TRBD2 matching over 9 bases. This CDR3 has 16 amino acids. Germline assignment: CDR1 MNHEY and CDR2 SMNVEV (reference sequence). CDR3 sequence reads: CASHRGSGRSSYEQYF. The CDR3 DNA is TGTGCCAGCCACCGCGGAAGCGGGAGGTCGTCCTATGAGCAGTACTTC.

This clonotype occurred many times. This chain's CDR3 is CASSPRRGSPLHF. The DNA of the CDR3 is TGTGCCAGCAGTCCCCGACGTGGTTCACCCCTCCACTTT. The rearrangement joins TRBV28 to TRBJ1-6; D gene ambiguous. The CDR3 covers 13 residues. Looked up from germline, CDR1 is MDHEN and CDR2 is SYDVKM. Deletions cut 5 bases from V and 9 bases from J, with 11 bases between.

This chain links TRBV9 with TRBJ1-3; the D gene is possibly TRBD1 (5 bases). Germline V CDR1 and CDR2: SGDLS, YYNGEE. This CDR3 has 18 residues. V was trimmed by 0 bases and J by 0 bases, leaving 16 bases between them. The CDR3 sequence: CASSVDMGGGLSGNTIYF. CDR3 in DNA: TGTGCCAGCAGCGTAGATATGGGCGGGGGACTCTCTGGAAACACCATATATTTT.

This clonotype appeared a few times. This chain joins TRBV7-8 and TRBJ2-1; 8 bases are a match to TRBD2. Germline assignment: CDR1 SGHVS and CDR2 FQNEAQ. V dropped 5 bases and J dropped 6; count of bases not matched to a gene: 15. CDR3 size: 17 residues. CDR3 DNA sequence: TGTGCCAGCAGCCCAAGTCGGGGGCTAGCGGGTCTCAATGAGCAGTTCTTC. It encodes CASSPSRGLAGLNEQFF.

In this sample, this clonotype turned up many times. The chain is built from TRBV6-1 and TRBJ2-5, with 10 bases fitting TRBD2. CDR1 MNHNS and CDR2 SASEGT come from the germline V gene. The CDR3 is made up of 15 amino acids. Unmatched junction bases numbered 9, after V lost 6 bases and J lost 5 bases. The CDR3 nucleotides read TGTGCCAGCAGCCCCACCGGGACTAGCGCCGAGACCCAGTACTTC. This sequence encodes CASSPTGTSAETQYF.

This clonotype has at least ten counts. The J gene is TRBJ1-6, the V gene TRBV12-3 or TRBV12-4; D remains ambiguous. This CDR3 is 15 amino acids long. Trimming took 6 bases from V and 9 from J, leaving 18 bases between them. The CDR3 coding sequence is TGTGCCAGCAGATCTTCGGTCCCGGGCGGTTCACCCCTCCACTTT. Amino acids: CASRSSVPGGSPLHF.